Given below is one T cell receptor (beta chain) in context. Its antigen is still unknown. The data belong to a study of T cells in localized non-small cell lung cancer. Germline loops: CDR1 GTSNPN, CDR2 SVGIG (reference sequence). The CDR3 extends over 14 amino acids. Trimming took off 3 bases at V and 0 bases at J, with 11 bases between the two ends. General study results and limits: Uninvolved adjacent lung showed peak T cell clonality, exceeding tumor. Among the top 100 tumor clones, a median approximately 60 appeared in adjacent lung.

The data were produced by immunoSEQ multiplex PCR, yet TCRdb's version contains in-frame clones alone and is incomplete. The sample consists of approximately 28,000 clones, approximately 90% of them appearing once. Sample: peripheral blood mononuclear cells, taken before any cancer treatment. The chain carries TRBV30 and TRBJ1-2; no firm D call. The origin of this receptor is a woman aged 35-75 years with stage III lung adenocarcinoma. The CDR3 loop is CAWSDVTSNYGYTF. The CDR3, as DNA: TGTGCCTGGAGCGACGTGACTTCTAACTATGGCTACACCTTC.